This TCR beta chain derives from a study of T-cell memory formation after mild COVID-19. Study summary: There were largely donor-specific TCR clusters. The study's findings and limits: Most CD4+ clones that shrank were in CM and EM, while CD8+ ones turned up in EMRA.

The CDR3 has 14 amino acids. The germline V gene encodes CDR1 DFQATT and CDR2 SNEGSKA (reference sequence). The ends lost 3 bases at V and 12 bases at J; junction bases unmatched: 10. Turning to this clonotype: The target antigen is unknown.

TCRdb passed the 5' RACE reads through MiXCR, listing each CDR3 protein once. Among hundreds of thousands of distinct CDR3 sequences listed, about 24% were seen once. The genes are TRBV20-1 and TRBJ2-7; 14 bases agree with TRBD2. The TCR was taken from an adult woman who had mild COVID-19 (a few samples of this study predate the infection). Cell type and time point are not known. Material for sequencing was PBMCs or a T cell subset sorted from them (not recorded which). CDR3 sequence: CSASYGTSGGIVYF. The CDR3 DNA is TGCAGTGCTAGTTACGGGACTAGCGGGGGAATTGTGTACTTC.